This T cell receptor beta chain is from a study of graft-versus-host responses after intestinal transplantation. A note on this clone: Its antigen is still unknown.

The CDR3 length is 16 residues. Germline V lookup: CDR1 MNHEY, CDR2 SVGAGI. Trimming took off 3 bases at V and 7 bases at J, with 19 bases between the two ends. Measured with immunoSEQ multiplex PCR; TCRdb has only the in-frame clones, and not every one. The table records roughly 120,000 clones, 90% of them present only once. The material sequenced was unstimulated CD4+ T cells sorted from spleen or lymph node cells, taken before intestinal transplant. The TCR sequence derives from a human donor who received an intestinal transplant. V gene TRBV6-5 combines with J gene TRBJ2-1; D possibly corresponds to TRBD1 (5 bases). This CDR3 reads CASSYQPIFPGNEQFF. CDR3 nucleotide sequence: TGTGCCAGCAGTTATCAACCGATCTTCCCAGGGAATGAGCAGTTCTTC.